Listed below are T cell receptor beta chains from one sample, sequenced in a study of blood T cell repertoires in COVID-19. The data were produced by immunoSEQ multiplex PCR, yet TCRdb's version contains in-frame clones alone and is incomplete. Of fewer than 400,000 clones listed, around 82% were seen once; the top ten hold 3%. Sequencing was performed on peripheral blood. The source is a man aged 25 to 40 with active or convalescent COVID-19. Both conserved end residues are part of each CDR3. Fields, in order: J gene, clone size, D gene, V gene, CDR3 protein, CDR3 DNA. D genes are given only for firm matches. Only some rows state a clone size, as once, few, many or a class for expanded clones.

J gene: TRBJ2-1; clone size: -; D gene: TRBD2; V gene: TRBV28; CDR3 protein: CASDLRGENNEQFF; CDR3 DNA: TGTGCCAGCGACCTACGGGGGGAAAACAATGAGCAGTTCTTC
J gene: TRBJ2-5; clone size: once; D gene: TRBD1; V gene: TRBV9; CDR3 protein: CASSVGYRGRETQYF; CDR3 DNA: TGTGCCAGCAGCGTAGGCTACAGGGGTAGGGAGACCCAGTACTTC
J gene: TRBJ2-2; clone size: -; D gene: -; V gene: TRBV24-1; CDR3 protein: CATSETGRTGTGELFF; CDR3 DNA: TGTGCCACCAGTGAAACAGGGAGAACGGGTACCGGGGAGCTGTTTTTT
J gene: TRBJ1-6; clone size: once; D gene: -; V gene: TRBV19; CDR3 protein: CASRIGRSASPLHF; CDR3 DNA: TGTGCCAGTAGAATTGGCAGGTCGGCTTCACCCCTCCACTTT
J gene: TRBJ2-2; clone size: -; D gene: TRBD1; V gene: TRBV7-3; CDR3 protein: CASSLDRQGNTGELFF; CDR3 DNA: TGTGCCAGCAGCTTAGACCGACAGGGGAACACCGGGGAGCTGTTTTTT
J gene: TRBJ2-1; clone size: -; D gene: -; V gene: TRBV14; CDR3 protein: CASSHPSRGNEQFF; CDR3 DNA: TGTGCCAGCAGCCACCCCTCGCGAGGGAATGAGCAGTTCTTC
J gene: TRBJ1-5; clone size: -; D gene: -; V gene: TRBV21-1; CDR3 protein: CASSKALSVGGNQPQHF; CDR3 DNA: TGTGCCAGCAGCAAAGCGCTTTCGGTGGGAGGCAATCAGCCCCAGCATTTT
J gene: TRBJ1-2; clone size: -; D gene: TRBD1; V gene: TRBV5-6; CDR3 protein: CASSFNPGQGSGYTF; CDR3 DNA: TGTGCCAGCAGTTTTAACCCGGGACAGGGGTCTGGCTACACCTTC
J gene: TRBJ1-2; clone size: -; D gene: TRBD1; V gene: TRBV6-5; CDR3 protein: CASSQGVHYGYTF; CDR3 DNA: TGTGCCAGCAGCCAGGGGGTCCACTATGGCTACACCTTC
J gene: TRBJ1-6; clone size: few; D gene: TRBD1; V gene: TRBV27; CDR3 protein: CASSLDRGNSPLHF; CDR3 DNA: TGTGCCAGCAGTTTGGACAGGGGCAATTCACCCCTCCACTTT
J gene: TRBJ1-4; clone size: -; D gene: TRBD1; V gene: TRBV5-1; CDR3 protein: CASSLSTGTGGEKLFF; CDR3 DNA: TGCGCCAGCAGCTTGTCCACCGGGACAGGGGGTGAAAAACTGTTTTTT
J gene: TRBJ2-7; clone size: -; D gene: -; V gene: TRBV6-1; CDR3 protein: CASSDYGLSYEQYF; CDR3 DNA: TGTGCCAGCAGTGATTATGGGCTATCCTACGAGCAGTACTTC
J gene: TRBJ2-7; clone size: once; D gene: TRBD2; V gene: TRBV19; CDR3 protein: CASSMAGDSYEQYF; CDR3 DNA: TGTGCCAGTAGTATGGCGGGGGACTCCTACGAGCAGTACTTC
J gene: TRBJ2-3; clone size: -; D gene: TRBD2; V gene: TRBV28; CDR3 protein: CASSFALAGVPGPTDTQYF; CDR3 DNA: TGTGCCAGCAGTTTTGCATTAGCGGGAGTTCCCGGACCCACAGATACGCAGTATTTT
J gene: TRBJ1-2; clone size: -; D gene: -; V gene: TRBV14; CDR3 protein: CAETGGNYGYTF; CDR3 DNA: TGTGCTGAAACGGGAGGCAACTATGGCTACACCTTC
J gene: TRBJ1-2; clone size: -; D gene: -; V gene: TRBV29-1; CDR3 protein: CSVEIRGRVYGYTF; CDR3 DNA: TGCAGCGTTGAAATCAGGGGCCGAGTCTATGGCTACACCTTC
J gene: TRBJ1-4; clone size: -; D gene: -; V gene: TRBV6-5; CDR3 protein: CASSFGATNEKLFF; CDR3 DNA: TGTGCCAGCAGTTTTGGAGCAACTAATGAAAAACTGTTTTTT
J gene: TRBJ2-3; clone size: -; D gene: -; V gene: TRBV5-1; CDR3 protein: CASSLDTDTQYF; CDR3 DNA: TGCGCCAGCAGCCTAGACACAGATACGCAGTATTTT
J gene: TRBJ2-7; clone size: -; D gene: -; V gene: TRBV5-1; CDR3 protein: CASSLADGRPSYEQYF; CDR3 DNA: TGCGCCAGCAGCTTGGCCGATGGCAGGCCTTCCTACGAGCAGTACTTC
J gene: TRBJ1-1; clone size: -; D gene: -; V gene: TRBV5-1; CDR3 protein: CASSLGGANTEAFF; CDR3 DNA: TGCGCCAGCAGCTTGGGGGGCGCGAACACTGAAGCTTTCTTT
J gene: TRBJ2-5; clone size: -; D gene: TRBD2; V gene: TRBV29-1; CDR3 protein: CSVRGRARETQYF; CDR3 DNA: TGCAGCGTTCGCGGGAGGGCCCGCGAGACCCAGTACTTC
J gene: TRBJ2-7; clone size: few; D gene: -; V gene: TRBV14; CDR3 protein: CASSRGSRPYEQYF; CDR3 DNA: TGTGCCAGCAGCCGAGGTAGTCGACCCTACGAGCAGTACTTC
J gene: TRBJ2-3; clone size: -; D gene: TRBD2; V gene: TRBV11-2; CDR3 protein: CASSFGWNRGGLDTQYF; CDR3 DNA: TGTGCCAGCAGCTTCGGATGGAATCGGGGGGGATTAGATACGCAGTATTTT
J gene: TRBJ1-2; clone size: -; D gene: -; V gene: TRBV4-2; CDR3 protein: CASSQPLRNYGYTF; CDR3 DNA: TGTGCCAGCAGCCAACCACTAAGAAACTATGGCTACACCTTC
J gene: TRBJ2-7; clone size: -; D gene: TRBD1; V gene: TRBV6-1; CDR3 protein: CASSEHGTGGPVWYF; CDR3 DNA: TGTGCCAGCAGTGAACATGGGACAGGGGGACCTGTGTGGTACTTC
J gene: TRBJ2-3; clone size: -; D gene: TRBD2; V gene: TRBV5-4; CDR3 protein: CASSSSGSWTDTQYF; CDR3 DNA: TGTGCCAGCAGCTCTAGCGGGAGTTGGACAGATACGCAGTATTTT
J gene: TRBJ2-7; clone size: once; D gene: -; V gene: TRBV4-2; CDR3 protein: CASSQVPGARGEQYF; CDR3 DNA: TGTGCCAGCAGCCAAGTGCCTGGGGCCCGGGGGGAGCAGTACTTC
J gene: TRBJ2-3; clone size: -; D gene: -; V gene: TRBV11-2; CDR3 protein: CASRPLAPYTDTQYF; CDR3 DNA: TGTGCCAGTAGACCTCTAGCGCCTTACACAGATACGCAGTATTTT
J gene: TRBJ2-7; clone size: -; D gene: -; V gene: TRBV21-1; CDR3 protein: CAFKGRGGEQYF; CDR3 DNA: TGTGCCTTCAAGGGCCGGGGAGGGGAGCAGTACTTC
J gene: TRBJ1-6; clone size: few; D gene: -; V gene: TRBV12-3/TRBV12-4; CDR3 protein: CASSLGASPLHF; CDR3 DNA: TGTGCCAGCAGTTTAGGAGCTTCACCCCTCCACTTT
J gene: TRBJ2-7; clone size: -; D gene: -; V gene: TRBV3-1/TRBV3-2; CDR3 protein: CASSQMPDASYEQYF; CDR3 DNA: TGTGCCAGCAGCCAAATGCCTGATGCGAGTTACGAGCAGTACTTC
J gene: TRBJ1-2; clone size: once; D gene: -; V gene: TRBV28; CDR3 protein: CASSTRFYGYTF; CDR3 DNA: TGTGCCAGCAGTACCAGATTCTATGGCTACACCTTC
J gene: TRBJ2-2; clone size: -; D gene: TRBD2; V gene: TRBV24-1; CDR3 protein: CATSDFSSPGGRTGELFF; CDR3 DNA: TGTGCCACCAGTGATTTTTCCTCCCCGGGAGGGCGTACCGGGGAGCTGTTTTTT
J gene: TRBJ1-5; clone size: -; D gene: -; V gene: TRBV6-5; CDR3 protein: CASTAGNQPQHF; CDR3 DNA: TGTGCCAGCACTGCGGGCAATCAGCCCCAGCATTTT
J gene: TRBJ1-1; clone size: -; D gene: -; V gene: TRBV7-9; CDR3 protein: CASSFPQSRVYTEAFF; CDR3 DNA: TGTGCCAGCAGCTTCCCCCAGTCCAGGGTTTACACTGAAGCTTTCTTT
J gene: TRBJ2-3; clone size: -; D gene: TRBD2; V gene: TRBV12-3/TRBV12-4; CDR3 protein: CASSPLAADTQYF; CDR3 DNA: TGTGCCAGCAGCCCCCTAGCGGCAGATACGCAGTATTTT
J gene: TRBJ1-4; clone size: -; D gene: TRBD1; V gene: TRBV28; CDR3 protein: CASSSRDRREKLFF; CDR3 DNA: TGTGCCAGCAGTTCCCGGGACAGGAGAGAAAAACTGTTTTTT
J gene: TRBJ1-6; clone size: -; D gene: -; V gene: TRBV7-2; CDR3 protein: CASSLASRANSPLHF; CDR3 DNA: TGTGCCAGCAGCTTAGCCAGCAGGGCTAATTCACCCCTCCACTTT
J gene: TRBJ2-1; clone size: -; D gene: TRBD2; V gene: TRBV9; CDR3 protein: CASSVWRESNEQFF; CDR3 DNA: TGTGCCAGCAGCGTATGGCGGGAGAGCAATGAGCAGTTCTTC
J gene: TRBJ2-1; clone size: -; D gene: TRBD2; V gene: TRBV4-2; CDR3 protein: CASSQDQLGLAVYNEQFF; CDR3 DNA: TGTGCCAGCAGCCAAGACCAACTCGGACTAGCGGTATACAATGAGCAGTTCTTC
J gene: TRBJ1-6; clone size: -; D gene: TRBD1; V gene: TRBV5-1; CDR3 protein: CASKTTGDSPLHF; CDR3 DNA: TGCGCCAGCAAGACTACAGGGGATTCACCCCTCCACTTT
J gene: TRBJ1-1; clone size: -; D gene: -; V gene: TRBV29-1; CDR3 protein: CSVGLDMNTEAFF; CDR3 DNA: TGCAGCGTTGGTCTGGACATGAACACTGAAGCTTTCTTT
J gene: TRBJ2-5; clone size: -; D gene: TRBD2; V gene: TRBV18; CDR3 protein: CASSPPRTSGRAYQETQYF; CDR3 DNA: TGTGCCAGCTCACCCCCTCGGACTAGCGGGAGGGCCTACCAAGAGACCCAGTACTTC
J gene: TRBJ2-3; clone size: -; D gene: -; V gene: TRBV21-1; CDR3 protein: CASSTGPKRGSGREGTDTQYF; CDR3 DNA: TGTGCCAGCAGCACGGGCCCTAAAAGGGGTAGCGGGAGAGAGGGCACAGATACGCAGTATTTT
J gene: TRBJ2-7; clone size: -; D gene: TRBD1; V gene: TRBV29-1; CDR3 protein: CSVVPSTGSEQYF; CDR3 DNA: TGCAGCGTTGTGCCATCGACAGGGAGCGAGCAGTACTTC
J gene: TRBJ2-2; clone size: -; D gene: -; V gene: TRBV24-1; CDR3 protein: CATSDPGPAHTGELFF; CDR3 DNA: TGTGCCACCAGTGACCCCGGCCCAGCGCACACCGGGGAGCTGTTTTTT
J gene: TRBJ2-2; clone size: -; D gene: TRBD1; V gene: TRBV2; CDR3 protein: CASGTGENTGELFF; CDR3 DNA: TGTGCCAGTGGGACAGGGGAGAACACCGGGGAGCTGTTTTTT
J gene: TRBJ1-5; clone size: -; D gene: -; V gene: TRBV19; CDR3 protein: CASSTDRAYSNQPQHF; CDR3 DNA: TGTGCCAGTAGTACGGACAGAGCATATAGCAATCAGCCCCAGCATTTT
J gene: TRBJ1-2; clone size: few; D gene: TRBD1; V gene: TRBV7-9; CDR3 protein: CASSFSDRGNGYTF; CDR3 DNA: TGTGCCAGCAGCTTTTCCGACAGGGGTAACGGCTACACCTTC
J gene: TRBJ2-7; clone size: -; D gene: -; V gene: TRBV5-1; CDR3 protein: CASSFGRVSHEQYF; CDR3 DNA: TGCGCCAGCAGCTTCGGCAGGGTTTCCCACGAGCAGTACTTC
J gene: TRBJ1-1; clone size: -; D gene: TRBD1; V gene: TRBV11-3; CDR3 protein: CASSPHGTVGTEAFF; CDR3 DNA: TGTGCCAGCAGCCCTCACGGGACAGTTGGCACTGAAGCTTTCTTT
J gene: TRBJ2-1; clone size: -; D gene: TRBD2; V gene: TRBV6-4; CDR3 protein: CASTIGLAGDNEQFF; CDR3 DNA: TGTGCCAGTACTATCGGACTAGCGGGTGACAATGAGCAGTTCTTC
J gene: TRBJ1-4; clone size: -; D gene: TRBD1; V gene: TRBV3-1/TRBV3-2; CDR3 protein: CASSQARDRGLGPNEKLFF; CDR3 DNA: TGTGCCAGCAGCCAGGCCCGGGACAGGGGGCTCGGGCCTAATGAAAAACTGTTTTTT